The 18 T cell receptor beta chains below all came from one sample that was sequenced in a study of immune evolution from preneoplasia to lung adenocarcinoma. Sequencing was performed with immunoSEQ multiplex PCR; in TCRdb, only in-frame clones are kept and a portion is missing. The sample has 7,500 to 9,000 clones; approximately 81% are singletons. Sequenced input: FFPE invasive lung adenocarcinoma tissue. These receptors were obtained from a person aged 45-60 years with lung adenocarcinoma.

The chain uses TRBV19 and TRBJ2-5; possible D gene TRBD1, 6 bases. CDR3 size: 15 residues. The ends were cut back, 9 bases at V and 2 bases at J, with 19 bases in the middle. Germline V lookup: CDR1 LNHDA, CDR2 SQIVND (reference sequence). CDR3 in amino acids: CASVRSGDKQETQYF. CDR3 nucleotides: TGTGCCAGCGTGAGGTCAGGGGATAAACAAGAGACCCAGTACTTC.

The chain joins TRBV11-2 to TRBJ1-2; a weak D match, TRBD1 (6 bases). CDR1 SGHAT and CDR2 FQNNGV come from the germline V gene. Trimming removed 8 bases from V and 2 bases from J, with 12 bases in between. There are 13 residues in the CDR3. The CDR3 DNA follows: TGTGCCAGCCGGGGGGCAGGGAACTATGGCTACACCTTC. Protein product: CASRGAGNYGYTF.

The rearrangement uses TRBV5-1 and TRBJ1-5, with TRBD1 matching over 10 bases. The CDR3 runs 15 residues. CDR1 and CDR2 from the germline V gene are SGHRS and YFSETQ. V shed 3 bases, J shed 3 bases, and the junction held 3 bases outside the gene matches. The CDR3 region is CASSSTGGNNQPQHF. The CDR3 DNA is TGCGCCAGCAGCTCGACAGGGGGCAACAATCAGCCCCAGCATTTT.

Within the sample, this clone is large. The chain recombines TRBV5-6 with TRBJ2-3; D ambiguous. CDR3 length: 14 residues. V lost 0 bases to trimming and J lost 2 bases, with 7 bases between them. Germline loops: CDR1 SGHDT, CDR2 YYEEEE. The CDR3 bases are TGTGCCAGCAGCTTGGTAAGGACCACAGATACGCAGTATTTT. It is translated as CASSLVRTTDTQYF.

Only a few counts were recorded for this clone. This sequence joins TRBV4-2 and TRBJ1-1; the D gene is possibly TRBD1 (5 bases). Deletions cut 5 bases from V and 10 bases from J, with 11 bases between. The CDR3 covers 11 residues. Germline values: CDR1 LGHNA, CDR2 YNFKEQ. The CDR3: CASSLEGRAFF. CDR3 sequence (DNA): TGTGCCAGCAGCTTAGAGGGGCGAGCTTTCTTT.

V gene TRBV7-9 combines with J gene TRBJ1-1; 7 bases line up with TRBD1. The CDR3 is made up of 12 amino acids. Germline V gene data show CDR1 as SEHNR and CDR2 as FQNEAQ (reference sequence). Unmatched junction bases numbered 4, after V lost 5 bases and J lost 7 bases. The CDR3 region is CASSAGGVEAFF. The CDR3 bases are TGTGCCAGCAGCGCAGGGGGGGTTGAAGCTTTCTTT.

The chain's CDR3 is CASSLAQGALETQYF. For the CDR3, the DNA is TGTGCCAGCAGCTTAGCCCAGGGGGCCCTCGAGACCCAGTACTTC. The chain employs TRBV7-9 and TRBJ2-5; 8 bases match TRBD1. Germline trimming cut 0 bases from V and 5 bases from J; bases unmatched to any gene: 5. Germline CDR1 is SEHNR and CDR2 is FQNEAQ (reference sequence). The CDR3 loop spans 15 amino acids.

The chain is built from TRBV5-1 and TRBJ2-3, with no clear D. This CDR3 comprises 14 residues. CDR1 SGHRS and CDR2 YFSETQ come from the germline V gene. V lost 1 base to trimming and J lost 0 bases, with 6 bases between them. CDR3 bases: TGCGCCAGCAGCTTGATTCCCAGCACAGATACGCAGTATTTT. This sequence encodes CASSLIPSTDTQYF. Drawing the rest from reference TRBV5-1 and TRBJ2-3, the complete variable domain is KAGVTQTPRYLIKTRGQQVTLSCSPISGHRSVSWYQQTPGQGLQFLFEYFSETQRNKGNFPGRFSGRQFSNSRSEMNVSTLELGDSALYLCASSLIPSTDTQYFGPGTRLTVL.

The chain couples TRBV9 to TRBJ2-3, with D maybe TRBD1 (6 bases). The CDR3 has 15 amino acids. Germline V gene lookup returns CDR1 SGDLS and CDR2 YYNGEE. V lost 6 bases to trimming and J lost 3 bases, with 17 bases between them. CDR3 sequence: CASTRLRGPTDTQYF. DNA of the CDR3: TGTGCCAGCACCCGTCTCAGGGGCCCGACAGATACGCAGTATTTT.

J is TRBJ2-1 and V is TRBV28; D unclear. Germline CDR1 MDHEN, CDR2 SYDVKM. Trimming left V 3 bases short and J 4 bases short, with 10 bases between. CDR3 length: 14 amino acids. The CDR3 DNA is TGTGCCAGCAGTTTGGAAAGACCTTACAATGAGCAGTTCTTC. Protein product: CASSLERPYNEQFF.

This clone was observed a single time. The CDR3 nucleotides are TGTGCCAGCAGCTTAGAGGCAGCGCGGCAAGAGACCCAGTACTTC. Translated, it gives CASSLEAARQETQYF. The gene calls are TRBV7-6 and TRBJ2-5; D unresolved. The V gene lost 1 base and the J gene lost 2 bases, with 11 bases spanning the gap. The CDR3 length is 15 residues. Germline V gene data show CDR1 as SGHVS and CDR2 as FNYEAQ.

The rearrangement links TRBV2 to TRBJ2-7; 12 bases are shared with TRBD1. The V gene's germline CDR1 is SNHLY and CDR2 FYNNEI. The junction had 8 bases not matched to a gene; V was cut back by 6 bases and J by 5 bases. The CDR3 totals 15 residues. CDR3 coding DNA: TGTGCCAGCAGACAGACCGGGACAGGGGGCAACGAGCAGTACTTC. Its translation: CASRQTGTGGNEQYF. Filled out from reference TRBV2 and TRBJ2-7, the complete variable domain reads EPEVTQTPSHQVTQMGQEVILRCVPISNHLYFYWYRQILGQKVEFLVSFYNNEISEKSEIFDDQFSVERPDGSNFTLKIRSTKLEDSAMYFCASRQTGTGGNEQYFGPGTRLTVT.

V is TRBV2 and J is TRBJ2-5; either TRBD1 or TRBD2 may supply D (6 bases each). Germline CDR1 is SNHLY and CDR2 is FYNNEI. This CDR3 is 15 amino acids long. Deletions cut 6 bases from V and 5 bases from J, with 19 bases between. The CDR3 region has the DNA TGTGCCAGCAGGACGCCAGGGGCGGGGTTGGAGACCCAGTACTTC. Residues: CASRTPGAGLETQYF.

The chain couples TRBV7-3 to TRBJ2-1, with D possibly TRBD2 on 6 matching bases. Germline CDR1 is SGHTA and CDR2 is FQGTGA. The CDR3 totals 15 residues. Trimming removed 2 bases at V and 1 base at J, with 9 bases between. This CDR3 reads CASSLGLASYNEQFF. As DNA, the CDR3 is TGTGCCAGCAGCTTAGGCCTAGCGTCCTACAATGAGCAGTTCTTC. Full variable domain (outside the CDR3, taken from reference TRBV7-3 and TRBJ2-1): GAGVSQTPSNKVTEKGKYVELRCDPISGHTALYWYRQSLGQGPEFLIYFQGTGAADDSGLPNDRFFAVRPEGSVSTLKIQRTERGDSAVYLCASSLGLASYNEQFFGPGTRLTVL.

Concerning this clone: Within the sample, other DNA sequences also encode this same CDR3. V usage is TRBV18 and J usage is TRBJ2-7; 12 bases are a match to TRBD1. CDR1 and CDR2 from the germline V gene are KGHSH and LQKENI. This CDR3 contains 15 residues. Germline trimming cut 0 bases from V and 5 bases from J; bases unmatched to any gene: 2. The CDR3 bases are TGTGCCAGCTCACCACCGGGACAGGGGGCCCACGAGCAGTACTTC. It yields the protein CASSPPGQGAHEQYF. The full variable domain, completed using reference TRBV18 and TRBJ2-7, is NAGVMQNPRHLVRRRGQEARLRCSPMKGHSHVYWYRQLPEEGLKFMVYLQKENIIDESGMPKERFSAEFPKEGPSILRIQQVVRGDSAAYFCASSPPGQGAHEQYFGPGTRLTVT.

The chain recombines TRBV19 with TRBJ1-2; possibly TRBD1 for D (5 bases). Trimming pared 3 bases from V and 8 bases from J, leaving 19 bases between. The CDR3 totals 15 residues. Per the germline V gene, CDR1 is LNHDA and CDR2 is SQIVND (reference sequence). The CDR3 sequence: CASSIPQDSTGGYTF. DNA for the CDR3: TGTGCCAGTAGTATCCCACAGGACTCGACGGGGGGCTACACCTTC.

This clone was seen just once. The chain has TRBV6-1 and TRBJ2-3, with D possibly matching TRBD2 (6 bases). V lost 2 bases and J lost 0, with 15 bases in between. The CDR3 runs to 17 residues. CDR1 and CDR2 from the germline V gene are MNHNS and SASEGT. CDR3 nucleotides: TGTGCCAGCAGTGAACCGGGACTGATAACTAGCACAGATACGCAGTATTTT. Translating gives CASSEPGLITSTDTQYF.

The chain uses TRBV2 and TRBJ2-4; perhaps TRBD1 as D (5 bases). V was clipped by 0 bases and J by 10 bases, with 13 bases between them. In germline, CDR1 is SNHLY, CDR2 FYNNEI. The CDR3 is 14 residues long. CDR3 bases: TGTGCCAGCAGTGAAGCGCTTTTGGGGCCTATTCAGTACTTC. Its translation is CASSEALLGPIQYF.